This is a list of T cell receptor beta chains from one sample in a study of T cell responses to AZD1222 COVID-19 vaccine. Method: immunoSEQ multiplex PCR; TCRdb's copy keeps in-frame clones and lacks some. The sample gives over 120,000 clones, roughly 89% of which show up once; roughly 1.5% is in the top ten. The sample consisted of peripheral blood, taken 28 days after the second AZD1222 dose. The receptor source for this set is an adult who received the AZD1222 COVID-19 vaccine. Each CDR3 is given with its conserved first and last residue. The D gene is left open where the match is weak.

d_call | j_call | v_call | cdr3_nt | cdr3_aa
. | TRBJ2-7 | TRBV4-1 | TGCGCCAGCAGCCAGGGGGGAGAGCTCCACGCGGACGAGCAGTACTTC | CASSQGGELHADEQYF
. | TRBJ1-5 | TRBV6-2/TRBV6-3 | TGTGCCAGCAGTCCAGCGTATAGCAATCAGCCCCAGCATTTT | CASSPAYSNQPQHF
TRBD2 | TRBJ2-1 | TRBV7-2 | TGTGCCAGCAGCCTAAGGGACGGTAGCGGGATAAATGAGCAGTTCTTC | CASSLRDGSGINEQFF
. | TRBJ1-1 | TRBV25-1 | TGTGCCAGCAGTGAATTGGGGGGCAATATCGAGGAAGCTTTCTTT | CASSELGGNIEEAFF
. | TRBJ2-1 | TRBV5-6 | TGTGCCAGCAGCCCGGCGCCTCCGGATGAGCAGTTCTTC | CASSPAPPDEQFF
TRBD2 | TRBJ2-1 | TRBV5-6 | TGTGCCAGCAGCTCCATTGCGGGAGCGTACAATGAGCAGTTCTTC | CASSSIAGAYNEQFF
TRBD2 | TRBJ2-1 | TRBV11-3 | TGTGCCAGCAGCTTAGACTGGGGAGCGGGAGGGCCGCCCTACAATGAGCAGTTCTTC | CASSLDWGAGGPPYNEQFF
TRBD2 | TRBJ2-7 | TRBV27 | TGTGCCAGCAGTTTGGCTAGCGGGATAAACGAGCAGTACTTC | CASSLASGINEQYF
TRBD1 | TRBJ1-5 | TRBV6-1 | TGTGCCAGCAGTGAAGGGACAGGGAGCCAAGGGCATTTT | CASSEGTGSQGHF
TRBD1 | TRBJ2-7 | TRBV7-9 | TGTGCCAGCAGCCCCGACAGGGACGAGCAGTACTTC | CASSPDRDEQYF
. | TRBJ2-3 | TRBV28 | TGTGCCAGCAGTCCTAGACCTCCATTTGGGCAGTATTTT | CASSPRPPFGQYF
. | TRBJ1-3 | TRBV20-1 | TGCAGTGCTAGAGCGGGAAACACCATATATTTT | CSARAGNTIYF